One sample yielded the 30 T cell receptor beta chains listed below, sequenced in a study of control samples from healthy donors and cancer patients. TCRdb keeps only in-frame clones here, not all; method: immunoSEQ multiplex PCR. The repertoire has some 150,000 clones, about 91% of them found once; the top ten carry 3% to 3.5%. The sequenced sample was blood. The receptors shown here come from a man younger than 40 in good health.

The rearrangement links TRBV5-6 to TRBJ1-2; 8 positions agree with TRBD1. Germline V lookup: CDR1 SGHDT, CDR2 YYEEEE. V shed 4 bases and J 2 bases; nucleotides not matched to a gene: 10. CDR3 size: 16 residues. The CDR3 sequence is CASSQPKRTGNYGYTF. The CDR3 coding sequence is TGTGCCAGCAGCCAACCGAAACGGACAGGGAACTATGGCTACACCTTC.

The V gene is TRBV19, the J gene TRBJ2-3; D remains unclear. V gave up 2 bases and J gave up 0 bases, with 9 bases separating them. The CDR3 length is 15 residues. Germline V gene data show CDR1 as LNHDA and CDR2 as SQIVND (reference sequence). The CDR3 DNA is TGTGCCAGTAGTATACTCGGTAGTAGCACAGATACGCAGTATTTT. This encodes CASSILGSSTDTQYF.

The chain combines TRBV25-1 with TRBJ2-1, with D unresolved. This CDR3 is built from 11 residues. Between the trimmed V and J ends, which lost 2 bases and 8 bases, there was a span of 4 bases. Germline values: CDR1 MGHDK, CDR2 SYGVNS. The CDR3 coding sequence is TGTGCCAGCAGTGAAGGTTATGAGCAGTTCTTC. Protein: CASSEGYEQFF.

The chain uses TRBV19 and TRBJ2-3; 10 bases fit TRBD2. This CDR3 has 15 amino acids. Germline loops: CDR1 LNHDA, CDR2 SQIVND (reference sequence). V gave up 7 bases and J gave up 4 bases; unmatched junction bases: 8. CDR3 coding DNA: TGTGCCAGTATAGGCGGTAGCGGGGGGCCAGATACGCAGTATTTT. Protein: CASIGGSGGPDTQYF.

The V call is TRBV6-1, the J call TRBJ1-6; tentatively, D is TRBD1 (5 bases). The germline V gene has CDR1 MNHNS and CDR2 SASEGT. Trimming removed 4 bases from V and 3 bases from J, with 16 bases in between. The CDR3 has 17 residues. In nucleotides, the CDR3 is TGTGCCAGCAGTGGAAGGGGCTTGGACCGCTATAATTCACCCCTCCACTTT. Residues: CASSGRGLDRYNSPLHF.

The J gene is TRBJ2-7, the V gene TRBV5-1, with 7 bases matching TRBD1. The CDR3 sequence is 15 residues long. Unmatched junction bases numbered 11, after V lost 3 bases and J lost 5 bases. CDR1 is SGHRS and CDR2 is YFSETQ in the germline V gene. CDR3 sequence: CASSSPRDSFDEQYF. The CDR3 nucleotides read TGCGCCAGCAGCTCCCCCCGGGACAGCTTTGACGAGCAGTACTTC.

The V and J genes are TRBV2 and TRBJ1-1; D call uncertain. The V gene lost 8 bases and the J gene lost 8 bases, with 9 bases spanning the gap. Per germline, CDR1 SNHLY and CDR2 FYNNEI. The CDR3 has 10 residues. CDR3 in amino acids: CASALLEAFF. CDR3 in DNA: TGTGCCAGCGCCCTCCTAGAAGCTTTCTTT.

V is TRBV7-9 and J is TRBJ2-3, with TRBD2 matching 12 bases. CDR3 size: 16 residues. CDR1 is SEHNR, CDR2 FQNEAQ, per germline (reference sequence). V lost 3 bases and J lost 3; bases outside the gene matches: 4. The CDR3 loop is CASSFRTSGATDTQYF. The CDR3 DNA is TGTGCCAGCAGCTTCAGGACTAGCGGGGCGACAGATACGCAGTATTTT.

The V and J genes are TRBV29-1 and TRBJ1-1; no definite D call. The V end was cut by 0 bases, the J end by 3 bases, with 11 bases between. The CDR3 is made up of 14 amino acids. The V gene's germline CDR1 is SQVTM and CDR2 ANQGSEA. Here the CDR3 DNA reads TGCAGCGTTGAAGATCTTAGCGGGGACACTGAAGCTTTCTTT. It encodes CSVEDLSGDTEAFF.

The chain links TRBV5-4 to TRBJ2-7; 9 nucleotides agree with TRBD1. The germline V gene encodes CDR1 SGHNT and CDR2 YYREEE (reference sequence). The CDR3 totals 16 residues. After removal of 4 bases from V and 2 bases from J, the junction contained 10 bases not matched to a gene. The CDR3 DNA sequence: TGTGCCAGCAGCGTGGCCCCGGGACAGGGAACCTACGAGCAGTACTTC. Its protein product is CASSVAPGQGTYEQYF.

The rearrangement joins TRBV2 to TRBJ1-3, with 12 nucleotides matching TRBD1. Per the germline V gene, CDR1 is SNHLY and CDR2 is FYNNEI. The V segment lost 7 bases and the J segment 3 bases; nucleotides outside the gene matches: 4. This CDR3 is built from 15 residues. DNA of the CDR3: TGTGCCAGCAAGAGGGACAGGGGGCTTGGAAACACCATATATTTT. As protein: CASKRDRGLGNTIYF.

This sequence joins TRBV19 and TRBJ1-5, with no clear D. The CDR3 loop spans 14 amino acids. Looked up from germline, CDR1 is LNHDA and CDR2 is SQIVND (reference sequence). Trimming took 3 bases from V and 0 from J, leaving 6 bases between them. CDR3 amino acids: CASSIGNSNQPQHF. The CDR3, as DNA: TGTGCCAGTAGTATCGGGAATAGCAATCAGCCCCAGCATTTT.

Details on this clone: Other DNA sequences in the same sample also yield this CDR3. The chain combines TRBV29-1 with TRBJ2-7; D unresolved. Germline CDR1 SQVTM, CDR2 ANQGSEA. The CDR3 is 12 amino acids. V lost 1 base, J lost 0 bases, and 4 bases lay in between. The CDR3 loop reads CSVEGASYEQYF. CDR3 DNA: TGCAGCGTTGAAGGGGCCTCCTACGAGCAGTACTTC.

The J gene is TRBJ2-3, the V gene TRBV7-3, with D perhaps matching TRBD2 (5 bases). Trimming removed 2 bases at V and 6 bases at J, with 9 bases between. Germline values: CDR1 SGHTA, CDR2 FQGTGA. The CDR3 is 13 amino acids. The CDR3 region is CASSLVPGDTQYF. CDR3 DNA: TGTGCCAGCAGCTTAGTCCCGGGGGATACGCAGTATTTT.

V gene TRBV12-5 combines with J gene TRBJ2-1; TRBD2 is a possible D gene (6 bases). Trimming cost V 5 bases and J 4 bases, with 18 bases left between them. The V gene's germline CDR1 is LGHNT and CDR2 FRNRAP. The CDR3 is 16 amino acids. Here the CDR3 DNA reads TGTGCTAGTGGTCCTTCCCCCGGGGGTGGTTACAATGAGCAGTTCTTC. Encoded protein: CASGPSPGGGYNEQFF.

The chain couples TRBV7-9 to TRBJ1-2, with TRBD1 matching over 7 bases. Looked up from germline, CDR1 is SEHNR and CDR2 is FQNEAQ (reference sequence). This CDR3 has 14 amino acids. With 4 bases clipped from V and 6 bases from J, the junction kept 8 bases outside the gene matches. The DNA of the CDR3 is TGTGCCAGCAGCTCGGACAGGTTGACCGATGGCTACACCTTC. Amino acid sequence: CASSSDRLTDGYTF.

This chain links TRBV6-2 or TRBV6-3 with TRBJ1-2; D not certain. V was shortened by 6 bases and J by 3 bases, with 11 bases between the two germline ends. Germline values: CDR1 MNHEY, CDR2 SVGEGT. The CDR3 is 13 amino acids. The CDR3 is CASSPQSHYGYTF. CDR3 in DNA: TGTGCCAGCAGCCCACAGAGTCACTATGGCTACACCTTC.

V and J are TRBV5-1 and TRBJ1-2; D ambiguous. V was pared by 7 bases and J by 0 bases, with 13 bases between. This CDR3 contains 14 residues. Germline CDR1 SGHRS, CDR2 YFSETQ. CDR3 DNA: TGCGCCAGCGGCCCTTCAAGGGCTAACTATGGCTACACCTTC. Translating it yields CASGPSRANYGYTF.

The V gene is TRBV7-3, the J gene TRBJ2-3; TRBD2 might be the D (5 bases). Trimming removed 0 bases at V and 6 bases at J, with 7 bases between. This CDR3 contains 13 residues. In germline, CDR1 is SGHTA, CDR2 FQGTGA. DNA for the CDR3: TGTGCCAGCAGCTTAACCGGGGTTGATACGCAGTATTTT. It yields the protein CASSLTGVDTQYF.

The chain has TRBV6-1 and TRBJ1-1; 7 nucleotides align to TRBD1. The CDR3 length is 14 residues. The junction had 3 bases not matched to a gene; V was cut back by 1 base and J by 4 bases. Germline V gives CDR1 MNHNS, CDR2 SASEGT. CDR3 amino acids: CASSEEGAGTEAFF. Written as DNA, the CDR3 is TGTGCCAGCAGTGAAGAGGGGGCCGGCACTGAAGCTTTCTTT.

The chain couples TRBV30 to TRBJ1-5; D is ambiguous. Germline V gives CDR1 GTSNPN, CDR2 SVGIG (reference sequence). The CDR3 is 12 residues long. Trimming pared 0 bases from V and 7 bases from J, leaving 7 bases between. Written as DNA, the CDR3 is TGTGCCTGGAGTGTACGAGGACAGCCCCAGCATTTT. Its translation: CAWSVRGQPQHF.

This chain links TRBV6-1 with TRBJ2-7; 8 nucleotides line up with TRBD2. With 3 bases clipped from V and 8 bases from J, the junction kept 9 bases outside the gene matches. Looked up from germline, CDR1 is MNHNS and CDR2 is SASEGT. There are 14 residues in the CDR3. This CDR3 is CASSEGLEVLQQYF. The CDR3, as DNA: TGTGCCAGCAGTGAGGGACTAGAAGTCTTACAGCAGTACTTC.

The chain links TRBV7-2 to TRBJ2-2; perhaps D is TRBD1 or TRBD2 (5 bases each). The CDR3 covers 14 residues. Germline loops: CDR1 SGHTA, CDR2 FQGNSA. V gave up 4 bases and J gave up 6 bases, with 12 bases separating them. CDR3: CASSSGPRAGELFF. The CDR3 nucleotides read TGTGCCAGCAGCTCGGGACCTCGGGCCGGGGAGCTGTTTTTT.

The chain links TRBV12-5 to TRBJ1-3; D is unclear. This CDR3 comprises 12 residues. Trimming left V 0 bases short and J 13 bases short, with 10 bases between. Per the germline V gene, CDR1 is LGHNT and CDR2 is FRNRAP. The CDR3 protein is CASGLVLDLIYF. CDR3 nucleotide sequence: TGTGCTAGTGGTTTGGTACTAGATCTTATATATTTT.

This clone was seen once. The chain couples TRBV19 to TRBJ1-2, with no clear D. The germline gives CDR1 LNHDA, CDR2 SQIVND (reference sequence). V dropped 4 bases and J dropped 3 bases, with 6 bases sitting between them. CDR3 length: 12 amino acids. As DNA, the CDR3 is TGTGCCAGTAGTAACCGGGACTATGGCTACACCTTC. As protein: CASSNRDYGYTF.

The rearrangement joins TRBV30 to TRBJ2-6, with D hard to call. This CDR3 has 15 amino acids. V lost 6 bases and J lost 2, with 14 bases in between. Germline-derived CDR1 and CDR2 are GTSNPN and SVGIG (reference sequence). The CDR3 sequence is CACSSGLAGANVLTF. The DNA for the CDR3 is TGTGCCTGCTCCTCTGGGCTTGCTGGGGCCAACGTCCTGACTTTC.

This chain joins TRBV27 and TRBJ2-7, with 8 bases aligning to TRBD1. CDR3 length: 14 amino acids. Germline V gives CDR1 MNHEY, CDR2 SMNVEV (reference sequence). Losses at the gene ends were 6 bases for V and 5 bases for J; bases not matched to a gene: 9. The CDR3 sequence: CASSLRTGKNEQYF. For the CDR3, the DNA is TGTGCCAGCAGCTTAAGGACAGGGAAGAACGAGCAGTACTTC.

The J gene is TRBJ2-1, the V gene TRBV5-5; 14 bases are a match to TRBD2. CDR1 is SGHKS, CDR2 YYEKEE, per germline (reference sequence). With 4 bases clipped from V and 10 bases from J, the junction kept 7 bases outside the gene matches. CDR3 length equals 15 residues. CDR3 protein: CASSIRLAGGQEQFF. The CDR3 coding sequence is TGTGCCAGCAGCATAAGACTAGCGGGGGGGCAGGAGCAGTTCTTC.

In its sample, this clone was seen once. The chain has TRBV6-1 and TRBJ1-1; D ambiguous. This CDR3 has 14 amino acids. CDR1 is MNHNS, CDR2 SASEGT, per germline. The V gene lost 0 bases and the J gene lost 3 bases, with 8 bases spanning the gap. In DNA form, the CDR3 reads TGTGCCAGCAGTGAAGCGGCAGGTTACACTGAAGCTTTCTTT. This translates into CASSEAAGYTEAFF.

This sequence joins TRBV7-3 and TRBJ2-7; 8 nucleotides line up with TRBD1. The CDR3 covers 14 residues. V lost 4 bases, J lost 4 bases, and 6 bases stayed unmatched. Germline values: CDR1 SGHTA, CDR2 FQGTGA. CDR3 in DNA: TGTGCCAGCAGCTCCGGGACAGGAGAGTACGAGCAGTACTTC. Translating it yields CASSSGTGEYEQYF.